This T cell receptor (beta chain) was found in a study of T cells after somatic rescue of genetic block. Germline loops: CDR1 LNHDA, CDR2 SQIVND (reference sequence). The CDR3 consists of 14 residues. V lost 8 bases and J 4 bases, leaving 16 bases between the germline ends. Libraries were prepared by immunoSEQ multiplex PCR; TCRdb keeps only in-frame clonotypes and omits some of them. The top ten hold 2.5% to 3.5% of the sample, which has some 67,000 clones, roughly nine tenths seen once. The chain links TRBV19 to TRBJ2-3, with D tentatively TRBD1 (5 bases). The sequence was collected from a middle-aged man. Sequences were obtained from peripheral blood mononuclear cells (PBMCs). The CDR3 reads CASGTTRVADTQYF. CDR3 DNA sequence: TGTGCCAGTGGAACGACCAGGGTGGCAGATACGCAGTATTTT.